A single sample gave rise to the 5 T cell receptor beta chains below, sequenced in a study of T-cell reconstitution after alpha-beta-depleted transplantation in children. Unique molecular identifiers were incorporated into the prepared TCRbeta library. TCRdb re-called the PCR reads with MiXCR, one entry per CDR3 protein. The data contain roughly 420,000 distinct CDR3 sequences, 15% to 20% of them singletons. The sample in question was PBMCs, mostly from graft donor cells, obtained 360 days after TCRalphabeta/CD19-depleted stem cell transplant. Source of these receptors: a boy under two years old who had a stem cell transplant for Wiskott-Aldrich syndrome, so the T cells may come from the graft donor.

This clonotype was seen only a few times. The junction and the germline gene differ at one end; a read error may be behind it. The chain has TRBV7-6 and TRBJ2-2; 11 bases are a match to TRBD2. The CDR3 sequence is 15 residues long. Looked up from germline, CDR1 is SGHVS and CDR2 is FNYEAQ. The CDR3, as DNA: TGTGCCAGCAGCCCTACTAGCGGGAGAACCGGAGAGCTGTTTTTT. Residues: CASSPTSGRTGELFF.

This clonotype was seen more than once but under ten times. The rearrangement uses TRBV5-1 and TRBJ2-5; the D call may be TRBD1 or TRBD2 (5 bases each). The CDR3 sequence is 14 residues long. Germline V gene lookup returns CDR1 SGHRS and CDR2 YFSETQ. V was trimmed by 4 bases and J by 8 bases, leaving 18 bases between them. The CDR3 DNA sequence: TGCGCCAGCAGCCTTGGACCGGGACGCGGAACCCAGTACTTC. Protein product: CASSLGPGRGTQYF.

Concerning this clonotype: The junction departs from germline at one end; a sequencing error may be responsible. The CDR3 here is CATSFRDRATDTQYF. The CDR3 nucleotides read TGTGCCACCAGCTTCCGGGACAGGGCCACAGATACGCAGTATTTT. The V call is TRBV3-1, the J call TRBJ2-3; 9 bases fit TRBD1. Germline assignment: CDR1 LGHDT and CDR2 YNNKEL (reference sequence). This CDR3 is 15 amino acids long.

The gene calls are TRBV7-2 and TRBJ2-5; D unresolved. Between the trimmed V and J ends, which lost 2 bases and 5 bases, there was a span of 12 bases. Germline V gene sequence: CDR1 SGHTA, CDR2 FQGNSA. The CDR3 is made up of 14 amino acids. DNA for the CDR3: TGTGCCAGCAGCTTAAGGCCTAGTCGGGAGACCCAGTACTTC. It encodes CASSLRPSRETQYF.

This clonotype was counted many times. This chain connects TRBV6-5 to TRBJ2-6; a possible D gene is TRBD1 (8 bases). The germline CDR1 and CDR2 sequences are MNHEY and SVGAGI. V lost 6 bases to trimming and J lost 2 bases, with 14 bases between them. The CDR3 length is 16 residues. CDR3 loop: CASSIQGGAGANVLTF. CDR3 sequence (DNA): TGTGCCAGCAGCATACAGGGGGGGGCTGGGGCCAACGTCCTGACTTTC.